This T cell receptor beta chain appears in the sequencing data of a study of OX40 agonist ivuxolimab in advanced cancers. Study background: Every 2 weeks, patients got intravenous ivuxolimab at one of six dose levels (0.01-10 mg/kg). Partial responses were observed in three patients, of whom one had hepatocellular carcinoma and two had cutaneous melanoma. It was permissible to have had prior anti-PD-1, anti-PD-L1 or anti-CTLA-4 therapy, and about 40% had some. Study outcomes and limitations: On average, CD8+ T cells showed a greater number of expanded clones than CD4+.

Germline lookup yields CDR1 SGDLS and CDR2 YYNGEE. J gave up 10 bases and V 0 bases, and 10 bases lay outside the gene matches. This CDR3 region has 15 residues. Turning to this clone: Its target is unknown.

Generated by immunoSEQ multiplex PCR, the TCRdb table keeps only in-frame clones and is missing some. The sample has 65,000 to 70,000 clones, roughly 92% seen once. The sample in question was CD4+ or CD8+ T cells sorted from blood, obtained in a trial of the OX40 agonist ivuxolimab. The TCR originated in an adult with an advanced solid tumor such as melanoma, head and neck, liver or kidney cancer. The chain combines TRBV9 with TRBJ2-1; TRBD2 matches at 7 bases. CDR3 coding DNA: TGTGCCAGCAGCGTAGGGTCCGGCGGGAGAAGGGAGCAGTTCTTC. This gives the protein CASSVGSGGRREQFF. Full variable domain (remainder filled in from reference TRBV9 and TRBJ2-1): DSGVTQTPKHLITATGQRVTLRCSPRSGDLSVYWYQQSLDQGLQFLIQYYNGEERAKGNILERFSAQQFPDLHSELNLSSLELGDSALYFCASSVGSGGRREQFFGPGTRLTVL.